Listed below are T cell receptor beta chains from one sample, sequenced in a study of T cells in localized non-small cell lung cancer. Libraries were prepared by immunoSEQ multiplex PCR; TCRdb keeps only in-frame clonotypes and omits some of them. The table includes fewer than 8,000 clones, under 65% detected once. Sequencing was performed on lymph node tissue, taken before any cancer treatment. The receptors were sampled from a female donor of 60 years or more with stage I lung adenocarcinoma. The CDR3 runs from the conserved cysteine through the conserved F or W. The order of the fields is CDR3 protein, CDR3 DNA, clone size, J gene, D gene, V gene. The D gene is left open where the match is weak. Clone sizes are given selectively: once, few, many, or a class where the clone is expanded.

cdr3_aa: CAWGSDNNQPQHF
cdr3_nt: TGTGCCTGGGGGAGTGACAACAATCAGCCCCAGCATTTT
clone_size: once
j_call: TRBJ1-5
d_call: -
v_call: TRBV30

cdr3_aa: CSVEVAGASTDTQYF
cdr3_nt: TGCAGCGTTGAAGTAGCGGGGGCCAGCACAGATACGCAGTATTTT
clone_size: once
j_call: TRBJ2-3
d_call: TRBD2
v_call: TRBV29-1

cdr3_aa: CASSTAAISLQETQYF
cdr3_nt: TGTGCCAGCTCTACGGCGGCTATCTCCCTCCAAGAGACCCAGTACTTC
clone_size: few
j_call: TRBJ2-5
d_call: -
v_call: TRBV6-8

cdr3_aa: CASSLGGTDPEQYF
cdr3_nt: TGTGCCAGCAGCTTAGGCGGGACAGATCCCGAGCAGTACTTC
clone_size: -
j_call: TRBJ2-7
d_call: -
v_call: TRBV11-3

cdr3_aa: CASHLISSGETQYF
cdr3_nt: TGCGCCAGCCACCTCATTTCTAGCGGAGAGACCCAGTACTTC
clone_size: -
j_call: TRBJ2-5
d_call: TRBD2
v_call: TRBV10-2

cdr3_aa: CASDGGRYVYGYTF
cdr3_nt: TGTGCCAGCGATGGGGGCAGGTACGTCTATGGCTACACCTTC
clone_size: -
j_call: TRBJ1-2
d_call: -
v_call: TRBV6-8

cdr3_aa: CASSSRTGKWNGELFF
cdr3_nt: TGTGCCAGCAGTTCCCGGACAGGGAAGTGGAACGGGGAGCTGTTTTTT
clone_size: -
j_call: TRBJ2-2
d_call: TRBD1
v_call: TRBV25-1

cdr3_aa: CASSQASTGSIYGYTF
cdr3_nt: TGTGCCAGCAGCCAAGCCTCAACAGGGTCTATCTATGGCTACACCTTT
clone_size: -
j_call: TRBJ1-2
d_call: -
v_call: TRBV11-3

cdr3_aa: CALDPTSHGYTF
cdr3_nt: TGTGCCCTAGACCCTACCTCGCATGGCTACACCTTC
clone_size: -
j_call: TRBJ1-2
d_call: -
v_call: TRBV30

cdr3_aa: CASSLWVVEGQEQYF
cdr3_nt: TGTGCCAGCAGCTTATGGGTGGTCGAAGGGCAAGAGCAGTACTTC
clone_size: -
j_call: TRBJ2-7
d_call: -
v_call: TRBV11-3

cdr3_aa: CASSERLNTEAFF
cdr3_nt: TGTGCCAGCAGTGAACGGCTGAACACTGAAGCTTTCTTT
clone_size: few
j_call: TRBJ1-1
d_call: -
v_call: TRBV6-7

cdr3_aa: CASSTGPGQLNTEAFF
cdr3_nt: TGTGCCAGCAGCACCGGGCCGGGACAGTTGAACACTGAAGCTTTCTTT
clone_size: few
j_call: TRBJ1-1
d_call: TRBD1
v_call: TRBV9

cdr3_aa: CAWSQDRDTEAFF
cdr3_nt: TGTGCCTGGAGCCAGGACAGGGACACTGAAGCTTTCTTT
clone_size: -
j_call: TRBJ1-1
d_call: TRBD1
v_call: TRBV30

cdr3_aa: CASSLNADIGSYEQYF
cdr3_nt: TGCGCCAGCAGCCTAAACGCGGACATAGGCTCCTACGAGCAGTACTTC
clone_size: -
j_call: TRBJ2-7
d_call: -
v_call: TRBV5-1

cdr3_aa: CASSVGGATEQYF
cdr3_nt: TGTGCCAGCAGCGTAGGAGGGGCCACGGAGCAGTACTTC
clone_size: few
j_call: TRBJ2-7
d_call: -
v_call: TRBV9

cdr3_aa: CASTFGGGNQPQHF
cdr3_nt: TGTGCCAGTACCTTCGGGGGAGGGAATCAGCCCCAGCATTTT
clone_size: -
j_call: TRBJ1-5
d_call: -
v_call: TRBV19

cdr3_aa: CASSPPGRPDNEQFF
cdr3_nt: TGTGCCAGCAGCCCTCCGGGACGCCCTGACAATGAGCAGTTCTTC
clone_size: -
j_call: TRBJ2-1
d_call: -
v_call: TRBV11-3

cdr3_aa: CASSPARVYEQYF
cdr3_nt: TGTGCCAGCTCACCCGCCAGGGTCTACGAGCAGTACTTC
clone_size: -
j_call: TRBJ2-7
d_call: -
v_call: TRBV18

cdr3_aa: CSLSGGVRETQYF
cdr3_nt: TGCAGCCTTAGCGGGGGGGTGAGAGAGACCCAGTACTTC
clone_size: -
j_call: TRBJ2-5
d_call: TRBD2
v_call: TRBV29-1

cdr3_aa: CASSWTTEIDNQPQHF
cdr3_nt: TGTGCCAGCAGTTGGACGACAGAGATAGACAATCAGCCCCAGCATTTT
clone_size: -
j_call: TRBJ1-5
d_call: -
v_call: TRBV28

cdr3_aa: CAWSQDGGGRETQYF
cdr3_nt: TGTGCCTGGAGCCAAGACGGGGGGGGCCGGGAGACCCAGTACTTC
clone_size: -
j_call: TRBJ2-5
d_call: TRBD2
v_call: TRBV30

cdr3_aa: CASSIEDSWNQPQHF
cdr3_nt: TGTGCCAGTAGTATAGAGGACAGTTGGAATCAGCCCCAGCATTTT
clone_size: -
j_call: TRBJ1-5
d_call: -
v_call: TRBV19

cdr3_aa: CASSLLPPNAYEQYF
cdr3_nt: TGTGCCAGCAGTTTACTCCCCCCGAACGCCTACGAGCAGTACTTC
clone_size: -
j_call: TRBJ2-7
d_call: -
v_call: TRBV28

cdr3_aa: CASSKQGNTIYF
cdr3_nt: TGTGCCAGCAGTAAACAGGGAAACACCATATATTTT
clone_size: few
j_call: TRBJ1-3
d_call: -
v_call: TRBV25-1

cdr3_aa: CASRHPGGRVNTEAFF
cdr3_nt: TGTGCCAGCAGACACCCGGGCGGGAGGGTGAACACTGAAGCTTTCTTT
clone_size: -
j_call: TRBJ1-1
d_call: -
v_call: TRBV6-7

cdr3_aa: CAGRDLLNYGYTF
cdr3_nt: TGTGCCGGCCGGGACCTACTAAACTATGGCTACACCTTC
clone_size: few
j_call: TRBJ1-2
d_call: -
v_call: TRBV6-8

cdr3_aa: CSAEGVTGEQFF
cdr3_nt: TGCAGCGCTGAAGGGGTGACAGGCGAGCAGTTCTTC
clone_size: -
j_call: TRBJ2-1
d_call: -
v_call: TRBV29-1

cdr3_aa: CASSPTQGQRYSYTF
cdr3_nt: TGTGCCAGCAGCCCCACACAGGGTCAACGGTATAGCTACACCTTC
clone_size: few
j_call: TRBJ1-2
d_call: -
v_call: TRBV11-3

cdr3_aa: CASRGNRDYGYTF
cdr3_nt: TGTGCCAGCAGGGGAAACAGGGACTATGGCTACACCTTC
clone_size: few
j_call: TRBJ1-2
d_call: -
v_call: TRBV2

cdr3_aa: CASSMTGGSTEAFF
cdr3_nt: TGTGCCAGTAGTATGACAGGGGGCTCCACTGAAGCTTTCTTT
clone_size: -
j_call: TRBJ1-1
d_call: TRBD1
v_call: TRBV19

cdr3_aa: CSTPGTGHTGELFF
cdr3_nt: TGCAGCACCCCCGGGACAGGGCACACCGGGGAGCTGTTTTTT
clone_size: -
j_call: TRBJ2-2
d_call: TRBD1
v_call: TRBV29-1

cdr3_aa: CASSNDPQGETQYF
cdr3_nt: TGTGCCAGCAGCAATGACCCCCAGGGCGAGACCCAGTACTTC
clone_size: -
j_call: TRBJ2-5
d_call: -
v_call: TRBV7-5

cdr3_aa: CASSVAGWNQPQHF
cdr3_nt: TGTGCCAGCAGTGTAGCAGGGTGGAATCAGCCCCAGCATTTT
clone_size: -
j_call: TRBJ1-5
d_call: -
v_call: TRBV6-8

cdr3_aa: CASRTFEEKLFF
cdr3_nt: TGTGCCAGCCGTACCTTCGAAGAAAAACTGTTTTTT
clone_size: -
j_call: TRBJ1-4
d_call: -
v_call: TRBV19

cdr3_aa: CASSLLGGNTEAFF
cdr3_nt: TGTGCCAGCAGCTTACTCGGGGGGAACACTGAAGCTTTCTTT
clone_size: -
j_call: TRBJ1-1
d_call: -
v_call: TRBV11-3

cdr3_aa: CASSQVDRAPTDTQYF
cdr3_nt: TGCGCCAGCAGCCAGGTTGACAGGGCCCCCACAGATACGCAGTATTTT
clone_size: few
j_call: TRBJ2-3
d_call: TRBD1
v_call: TRBV5-1

cdr3_aa: CASSKDRDGYTF
cdr3_nt: TGTGCCAGCAGTAAGGACAGGGATGGCTACACCTTC
clone_size: few
j_call: TRBJ1-2
d_call: TRBD1
v_call: TRBV28

cdr3_aa: CASSGTSGPNEQFF
cdr3_nt: TGTGCCAGCAGTGGGACTAGCGGGCCGAATGAGCAGTTCTTC
clone_size: few
j_call: TRBJ2-1
d_call: TRBD2
v_call: TRBV11-3

cdr3_aa: CASSIRGGRQGGTEAFF
cdr3_nt: TGTGCCAGTAGTATAAGGGGCGGGAGACAGGGGGGCACTGAAGCTTTCTTT
clone_size: -
j_call: TRBJ1-1
d_call: TRBD1
v_call: TRBV19

cdr3_aa: CASIGGSDQPQHF
cdr3_nt: TGTGCCAGTATAGGTGGGTCGGATCAGCCCCAGCATTTT
clone_size: -
j_call: TRBJ1-5
d_call: -
v_call: TRBV19

cdr3_aa: CASSPRQTGLSSGANVLTF
cdr3_nt: TGTGCCAGCTCACCGCGTCAGACAGGGCTGAGCTCTGGGGCCAACGTCCTGACTTTC
clone_size: -
j_call: TRBJ2-6
d_call: TRBD1
v_call: TRBV18

cdr3_aa: CASSTIQGAGANVLTF
cdr3_nt: TGTGCCAGTAGTACCATACAGGGGGCTGGGGCCAACGTCCTGACTTTC
clone_size: -
j_call: TRBJ2-6
d_call: TRBD1
v_call: TRBV19

cdr3_aa: CASSLVRGQGASGYTF
cdr3_nt: TGTGCCAGCAGCCTCGTTCGTGGACAGGGGGCGTCTGGCTACACCTTC
clone_size: -
j_call: TRBJ1-2
d_call: TRBD1
v_call: TRBV14

cdr3_aa: CASSQPQGEYNHEQYF
cdr3_nt: TGTGCCAGCAGCCAACCCCAGGGAGAGTATAACCACGAGCAGTACTTC
clone_size: -
j_call: TRBJ2-7
d_call: -
v_call: TRBV14

cdr3_aa: CATSMGKRWDEQYF
cdr3_nt: TGTGCCACCAGCATGGGGAAACGCTGGGACGAGCAGTACTTC
clone_size: once
j_call: TRBJ2-7
d_call: -
v_call: TRBV15

cdr3_aa: CASRSGTNSNYNEQFF
cdr3_nt: TGTGCCAGCAGAAGTGGGACTAACAGTAACTACAATGAGCAGTTCTTC
clone_size: -
j_call: TRBJ2-1
d_call: TRBD2
v_call: TRBV28

cdr3_aa: CASSDPAGGYNEQFF
cdr3_nt: TGTGCCAGCAGTGACCCAGCGGGGGGGTACAATGAGCAGTTCTTC
clone_size: -
j_call: TRBJ2-1
d_call: TRBD2
v_call: TRBV25-1

cdr3_aa: CASSTLGTGHTEAFF
cdr3_nt: TGTGCCAGCAGCACCCTCGGGACAGGGCACACTGAAGCTTTCTTT
clone_size: -
j_call: TRBJ1-1
d_call: -
v_call: TRBV7-5

cdr3_aa: CAWSADRRTEAFF
cdr3_nt: TGTGCCTGGAGCGCCGACAGGAGAACTGAAGCTTTCTTT
clone_size: -
j_call: TRBJ1-1
d_call: -
v_call: TRBV30